This is a list of T cell receptor beta chains from one sample in a study of cytomegalovirus exposure and HLA in healthy donors. Generated by immunoSEQ multiplex PCR, the TCRdb table keeps only in-frame clones and is missing some. The table includes some 80,000 clones, under 80% detected once. Sequenced input: PBMCs. These receptors were collected from a human donor in good health. The CDR3 runs from the conserved cysteine through the conserved F or W. D genes are given only for firm matches. Clone size is given for some rows only: seen once, a few or many times, or a class if the clone is expanded.

CDR3 | DNA | size | J | D | V
CASSAVSGNYNEQFF | TGTGCCAGCAGCGCTGTTAGCGGGAATTACAATGAGCAGTTCTTC | once | TRBJ2-1 | TRBD2 | TRBV25-1
CAWREQPNSPLHF | TGTGCCTGGAGAGAGCAACCCAATTCACCCCTCCACTTT | once | TRBJ1-6 | - | TRBV30
CASSLVWTGNSGNTIYF | TGTGCCAGCAGCTTAGTCTGGACAGGGAACTCTGGAAACACCATATATTTT | - | TRBJ1-3 | TRBD1 | TRBV7-9
CSVGQGWNTEAFF | TGCAGCGTTGGTCAGGGGTGGAACACTGAAGCTTTCTTT | - | TRBJ1-1 | - | TRBV29-1
CASSPRSGGYEQYF | TGTGCCAGCAGCCCCCGCAGCGGGGGGTACGAGCAGTACTTC | - | TRBJ2-7 | TRBD2 | TRBV4-2
CASSSQGGSYNEQFF | TGTGCCAGCAGCTCACAGGGTGGCTCCTACAATGAGCAGTTCTTC | - | TRBJ2-1 | - | TRBV7-9
CASSISRKGYTF | TGTGCCAGTAGTATTTCCAGGAAGGGCTACACCTTC | few | TRBJ1-2 | - | TRBV19
CASSLLGGDTEAFF | TGTGCCAGCAGTTTGCTGGGGGGGGACACTGAAGCTTTCTTT | few | TRBJ1-1 | - | TRBV6-6
CASSELRSGGASGELFF | TGCGCCAGCAGTGAACTCCGTAGCGGGGGGGCCAGTGGGGAGCTGTTTTTT | - | TRBJ2-2 | TRBD2 | TRBV10-2
CASSLPGQGARGELFF | TGTGCCAGTAGTCTTCCGGGACAGGGGGCAAGGGGGGAGCTGTTTTTT | - | TRBJ2-2 | TRBD1 | TRBV19
CASSPREGLSTDTQYF | TGTGCCAGCAGCCCCCGTGAGGGCCTTAGCACAGATACGCAGTATTTT | - | TRBJ2-3 | - | TRBV7-6
CASSLGDTQYF | TGTGCCAGTAGTTTGGGCGATACGCAGTATTTT | - | TRBJ2-3 | - | TRBV19
CASSLAPGQDSNEQFF | TGTGCCAGCAGCTTAGCCCCGGGACAGGACTCCAATGAGCAGTTCTTC | - | TRBJ2-1 | TRBD1 | TRBV7-9
CAWNTGQLGEQYF | TGTGCCTGGAACACGGGACAGCTTGGGGAGCAGTACTTC | - | TRBJ2-7 | TRBD1 | TRBV30
CASSQPRDNNEQFF | TGCGCCAGCAGCCAACCCCGGGACAACAATGAGCAGTTCTTC | - | TRBJ2-1 | - | TRBV4-1
CASSSPGGPMNTEAFF | TGTGCCAGCAGCTCCCCAGGAGGACCTATGAACACTGAAGCTTTCTTT | - | TRBJ1-1 | - | TRBV7-8
CASSQGGGGTEAFF | TGTGCCAGCAGCCAAGGGGGTGGTGGCACTGAAGCTTTCTTT | - | TRBJ1-1 | - | TRBV7-9
CASTDVVAGGRETQYF | TGTGCCAGCACTGACGTGGTAGCGGGGGGGCGGGAGACCCAGTACTTC | - | TRBJ2-5 | TRBD2 | TRBV6-1
CASRAENYGYTF | TGCGCCAGCAGGGCGGAGAACTATGGCTACACCTTC | - | TRBJ1-2 | - | TRBV5-1
CASSPTGTGYNEQFF | TGTGCCAGCAGCCCAACCGGGACAGGGTACAATGAGCAGTTCTTC | - | TRBJ2-1 | TRBD1 | TRBV27
CASSQDSHSPLHF | TGTGCCAGCAGCCAAGACTCCCACTCACCCCTCCACTTT | once | TRBJ1-6 | - | TRBV11-2
CASSGAWDRRFF | TGTGCCAGCAGCGGAGCTTGGGACAGGCGGTTCTTC | - | TRBJ2-1 | TRBD1 | TRBV2
CASSAYRGKGGKLFF | TGTGCCAGCAGCGCCTACAGGGGGAAGGGTGGAAAACTGTTTTTT | - | TRBJ1-4 | TRBD1 | TRBV7-9
CASYPTGTGELFF | TGTGCCAGCTACCCTACAGGGACCGGGGAGCTGTTTTTT | - | TRBJ2-2 | - | TRBV6-6
CASSVTGHGDTQYF | TGTGCCAGCAGCGTCACGGGACACGGGGATACGCAGTATTTT | - | TRBJ2-3 | - | TRBV9
CASSGYRGSTSYEQYF | TGTGCCAGCAGTGGATACAGGGGGTCTACTTCCTACGAGCAGTACTTC | - | TRBJ2-7 | TRBD1 | TRBV2
CASSWPLDRDSRYTF | TGTGCCAGCAGCTGGCCCCTCGACAGGGATTCTCGCTACACCTTC | once | TRBJ1-2 | TRBD1 | TRBV5-6
CASSLAAGGGRAQETQYF | TGTGCCAGCAGCTTAGCGGCCGGGGGGGGCCGGGCCCAAGAGACCCAGTACTTC | - | TRBJ2-5 | TRBD2 | TRBV7-2
CASSPPGGLKTYGYTF | TGTGCCAGCTCACCACCAGGGGGCTTGAAAACGTATGGCTACACCTTC | once | TRBJ1-2 | TRBD1 | TRBV18
CASSVESGVLGETQYF | TGTGCCAGCAGCGTAGAGAGCGGGGTTTTAGGAGAGACCCAGTACTTC | - | TRBJ2-5 | TRBD2 | TRBV9
CASSLDPVGAQPQNF | TGCGCCAGCAGCTTGGACCCAGTGGGGGCCCAGCCCCAGAATTTT | - | TRBJ1-5 | - | TRBV5-1
CASSSRGGRGTETQYF | TGTGCCAGCAGTTCCCGAGGGGGCAGGGGGACAGAGACCCAGTACTTC | - | TRBJ2-5 | TRBD1 | TRBV6-5
CASSYSGNRNTEAFF | TGTGCCAGCAGTTACTCAGGCAACAGAAACACTGAAGCTTTCTTT | - | TRBJ1-1 | - | TRBV6-5
CARQRGGSRNIQYF | TGTGCCAGGCAAAGGGGGGGTTCTAGAAACATTCAGTACTTC | once | TRBJ2-4 | - | TRBV2
CASSQEAIGPYGYTF | TGTGCCAGCAGCCAAGAAGCCATTGGGCCCTATGGCTACACCTTC | - | TRBJ1-2 | - | TRBV4-2
CASSLQGEMNTEAFF | TGTGCCAGCAGTTTACAGGGGGAAATGAACACTGAAGCTTTCTTT | - | TRBJ1-1 | TRBD1 | TRBV6-5
CASSIDRDGDYGYTF | TGTGCCAGTAGTATCGACAGGGACGGGGACTATGGCTACACCTTC | - | TRBJ1-2 | TRBD1 | TRBV19
CASSESGGADNEKLFF | TGTGCCAGCAGTGAATCGGGTGGGGCAGATAATGAAAAACTGTTTTTT | - | TRBJ1-4 | - | TRBV25-1
CASSPGTGNQPQHF | TGTGCCAGCAGCCCCGGGACAGGGAACCAGCCCCAGCATTTT | - | TRBJ1-5 | TRBD1 | TRBV2
CASSYSDRAGNTIYF | TGTGCCAGCAGTTACTCCGACAGGGCTGGAAACACCATATATTTT | - | TRBJ1-3 | TRBD1 | TRBV6-6
CATSRDPGINQPQHF | TGTGCCACCAGCAGAGATCCAGGAATCAATCAGCCCCAGCATTTT | - | TRBJ1-5 | - | TRBV15